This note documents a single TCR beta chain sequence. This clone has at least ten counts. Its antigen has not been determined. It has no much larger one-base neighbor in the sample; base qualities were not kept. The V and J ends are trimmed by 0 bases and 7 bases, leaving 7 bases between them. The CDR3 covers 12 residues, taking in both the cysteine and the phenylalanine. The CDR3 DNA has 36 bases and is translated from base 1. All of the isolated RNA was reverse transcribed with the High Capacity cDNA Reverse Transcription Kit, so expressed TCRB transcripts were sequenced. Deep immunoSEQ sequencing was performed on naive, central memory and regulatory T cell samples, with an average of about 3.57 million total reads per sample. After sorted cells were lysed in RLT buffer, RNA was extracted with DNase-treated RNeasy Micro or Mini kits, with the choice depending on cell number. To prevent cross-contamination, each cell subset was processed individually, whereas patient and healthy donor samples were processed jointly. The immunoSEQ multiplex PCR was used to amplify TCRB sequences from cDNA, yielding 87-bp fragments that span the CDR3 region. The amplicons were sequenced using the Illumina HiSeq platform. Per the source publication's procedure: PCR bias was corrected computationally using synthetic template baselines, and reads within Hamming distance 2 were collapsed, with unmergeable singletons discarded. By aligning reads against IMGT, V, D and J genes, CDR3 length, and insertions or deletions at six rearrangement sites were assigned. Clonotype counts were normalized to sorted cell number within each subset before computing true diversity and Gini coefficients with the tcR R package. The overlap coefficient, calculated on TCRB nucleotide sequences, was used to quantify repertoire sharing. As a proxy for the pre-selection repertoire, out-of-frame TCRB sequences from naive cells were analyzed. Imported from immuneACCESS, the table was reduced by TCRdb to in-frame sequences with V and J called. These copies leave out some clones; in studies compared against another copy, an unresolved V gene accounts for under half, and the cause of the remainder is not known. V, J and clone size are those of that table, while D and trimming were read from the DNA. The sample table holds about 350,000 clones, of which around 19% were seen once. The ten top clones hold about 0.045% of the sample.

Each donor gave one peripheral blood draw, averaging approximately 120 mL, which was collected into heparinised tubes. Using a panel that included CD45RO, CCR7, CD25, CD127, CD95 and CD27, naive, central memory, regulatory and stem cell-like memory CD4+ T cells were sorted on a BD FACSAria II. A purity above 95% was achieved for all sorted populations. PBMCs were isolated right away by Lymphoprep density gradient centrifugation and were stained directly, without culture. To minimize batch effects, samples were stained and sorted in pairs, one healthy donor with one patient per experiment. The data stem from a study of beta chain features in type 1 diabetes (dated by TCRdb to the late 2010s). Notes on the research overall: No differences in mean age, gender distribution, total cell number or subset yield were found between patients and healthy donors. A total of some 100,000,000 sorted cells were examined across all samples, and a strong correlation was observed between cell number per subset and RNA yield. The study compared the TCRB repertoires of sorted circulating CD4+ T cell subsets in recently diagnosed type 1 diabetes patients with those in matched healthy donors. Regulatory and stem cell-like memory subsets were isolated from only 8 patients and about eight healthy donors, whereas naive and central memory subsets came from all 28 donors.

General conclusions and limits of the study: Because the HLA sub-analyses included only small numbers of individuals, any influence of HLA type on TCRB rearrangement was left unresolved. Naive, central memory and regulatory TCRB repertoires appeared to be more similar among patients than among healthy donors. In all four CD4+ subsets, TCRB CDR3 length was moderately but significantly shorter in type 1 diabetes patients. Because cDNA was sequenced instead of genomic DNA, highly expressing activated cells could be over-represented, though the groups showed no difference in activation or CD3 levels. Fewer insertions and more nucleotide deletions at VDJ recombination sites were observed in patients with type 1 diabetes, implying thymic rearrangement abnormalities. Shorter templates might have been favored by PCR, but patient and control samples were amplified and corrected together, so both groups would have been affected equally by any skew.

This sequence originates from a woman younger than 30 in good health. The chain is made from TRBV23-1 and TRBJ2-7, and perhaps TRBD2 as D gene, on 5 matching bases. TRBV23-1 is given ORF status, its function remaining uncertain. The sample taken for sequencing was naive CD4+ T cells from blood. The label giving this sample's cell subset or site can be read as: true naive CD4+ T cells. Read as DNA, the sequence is TGCGCCAGCAGTCAATCCACTAGAGAGCAGTACTTC. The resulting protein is CASSQSTREQYF.